The 14 T cell receptor beta chains reported below all come from one sample, sequenced in a study of T-cell reconstitution after alpha-beta-depleted transplantation in children (dated by TCRdb to 2016 to 2018). The treatment or condition label, as the study defines it: allogeneic hematopoietic cell transplantation with graft depleted of TCRalphabeta T cells and CD19 B cells. The library came from PCR. Sequencing relied on an Illumina HiSeq 2500. To normalize quantification of the TCRbeta repertoire, the TCR libraries were built with molecular barcoding that relied on unique molecular identifiers. TCRdb trimmed the raw reads at Q25, called clones with MiXCR and kept productive beta chains. CDR3 protein duplicates are merged, each entry listing the most common genes and DNA. For this sample there are 700,000 to 850,000 distinct CDR3 sequences; approximately 15% appear just once. 5% of the sample belongs to the ten largest clones.

The sequences come from PBMCs, mostly from graft donor cells, collected 360 days after TCRalphabeta/CD19-depleted stem cell transplant. These receptors were taken from a male patient under 18 who had a stem cell transplant for acute lymphoblastic leukemia, so the T cells may come from the graft donor.

A few counts support this clonotype. V is TRBV6-4 and J is TRBJ2-3, with 8 bases that match TRBD2. Trimming at V came to 3 bases and at J to 2 bases, leaving 4 bases not matched to a gene. Per the germline V gene, CDR1 is MRHNA and CDR2 is SNTAGT. The CDR3 runs 15 residues. The CDR3 reads CASSDLGLVTDTQYF. The CDR3, as DNA: TGTGCCAGCAGTGATTTGGGACTAGTCACAGATACGCAGTATTTT.

There are a few counts of this clonotype. The gene calls are TRBV6-5 and TRBJ1-1; D is perhaps TRBD1 (6 bases). Per the germline V gene, CDR1 is MNHEY and CDR2 is SVGAGI. Trimming stripped 8 bases from V and 3 bases from J, with 19 bases between. The length of the CDR3 is 15 residues. The CDR3 protein is CASGVPAGVHTEAFF. DNA of the CDR3: TGTGCCAGCGGAGTGCCCGCAGGGGTGCACACTGAAGCTTTCTTT.

A few counts support this clonotype. V usage is TRBV12-3 or TRBV12-4 and J usage is TRBJ2-1; 7 bases match TRBD2. The CDR3 contains 16 residues. With 3 bases clipped from V and 4 bases from J, the junction kept 9 bases outside the gene matches. CDR3: CASSFEFLAVYNEQFF. The CDR3 DNA is TGTGCCAGCAGTTTCGAGTTTCTAGCGGTTTACAATGAGCAGTTCTTC.

V and J are TRBV6-2 or TRBV6-3 and TRBJ2-4; D could derive from TRBD1 or TRBD2 (6 bases each). From germline, CDR1 is MNHEY and CDR2 SVGEGT. Trimming removed 6 bases from V and 11 bases from J, with 17 bases in between. The CDR3 sequence is 13 residues long. CDR3 sequence reads: CASRGGGFAVQYF. The CDR3 DNA reads as TGTGCCAGCAGGGGGGGCGGATTTGCAGTTCAGTACTTC.

This clonotype was counted between two and nine times. The chain couples TRBV9 to TRBJ2-1, with 11 bases lining up with TRBD1. There are 17 residues in the CDR3. The J segment lost 3 bases and the V segment lost 2 bases, leaving 7 bases of the junction unmatched. Germline CDR1 reads SGDLS; CDR2 reads YYNGEE. The CDR3 sequence: CASSVGVGTGGYNEQFF. The CDR3 DNA reads as TGTGCCAGCAGCGTGGGCGTCGGGACAGGGGGCTACAATGAGCAGTTCTTC.

The genes are TRBV12-3 or TRBV12-4 and TRBJ2-1; D is possibly TRBD1 or TRBD2 (6 bases each). V lost 4 bases to trimming and J lost 1 base, with 11 bases between them. The CDR3 spans 15 residues. The CDR3 DNA is TGTGCCAGCAGTTGGGGGGCCGTGTCCTACAATGAGCAGTTCTTC. The encoded protein is CASSWGAVSYNEQFF.

This clonotype occurred a few times. The J gene is TRBJ2-1, the V gene TRBV7-3; a possible D gene is TRBD2 (6 bases). V was pared by 9 bases and J by 6 bases, with 15 bases between. CDR3 length: 13 residues. Per germline, CDR1 SGHTA and CDR2 FQGTGA. CDR3 residues: CASSGEIFNEQFF. DNA for the CDR3: TGTGCCAGTTCGGGGGAAATTTTCAATGAGCAGTTCTTC.

This clonotype was counted at least ten times. V is TRBV5-1 and J is TRBJ2-4; no firm D call. From germline, CDR1 is SGHRS and CDR2 YFSETQ. V gave up 7 bases and J gave up 0 bases, with 14 bases separating them. The CDR3 covers 15 residues. CDR3 DNA sequence: TGCGCCAGCTCCCTCACCGGCCTAGCCAAAAACATTCAGTACTTC. Translated, it gives CASSLTGLAKNIQYF.

This clonotype was found many times. The gene calls are TRBV2 and TRBJ2-1; 9 bases are shared with TRBD2. The CDR3 has 15 residues. V trimming: 6 bases; J trimming: 5 bases; junction bases outside the gene matches: 8. CDR1 and CDR2 (germline): SNHLY, FYNNEI. CDR3 nucleotide sequence: TGTGCCAGCAGGAGGGGCGGGGGGGCCAACAATGAGCAGTTCTTC. It specifies CASRRGGGANNEQFF.

The J gene is TRBJ2-2, the V gene TRBV24-1; the D call may be TRBD1 or TRBD2 (5 bases each). Per germline, CDR1 KGHDR and CDR2 SFDVKD. Trimming stripped 3 bases from V and 2 bases from J, with 15 bases between. The CDR3 extends over 17 amino acids. This CDR3 reads CATSDPYGTDNTGELFF. The CDR3 DNA reads TGTGCCACCAGTGATCCCTACGGGACGGATAACACCGGGGAGCTGTTTTTT.

This clonotype has a handful of counts. The chain recombines TRBV5-1 with TRBJ2-7; TRBD1 agrees at 8 bases. The V and J ends lost 0 bases and 5 bases, in that order; junction bases with no gene match: 4. Germline V lookup: CDR1 SGHRS, CDR2 YFSETQ. The CDR3 extends over 14 amino acids. The CDR3 DNA follows: TGCGCCAGCAGCTTGGCCCCGGGACAGGACGAGCAGTACTTC. Residues: CASSLAPGQDEQYF.

This clonotype turned up a few times. The chain has TRBV29-1 and TRBJ1-1, with no clear D. Germline CDR1 SQVTM, CDR2 ANQGSEA. The V end was cut by 6 bases, the J end by 0 bases, with 17 bases between. The CDR3 extends over 15 amino acids. In DNA, the CDR3 is TGCAGCGTCCCTCAAACGACGGGAATGAACACTGAAGCTTTCTTT. Protein sequence: CSVPQTTGMNTEAFF.

The V and J genes are TRBV6-1 and TRBJ2-5; D might be TRBD1 (5 bases). Germline-derived CDR1 and CDR2 are MNHNS and SASEGT. V was trimmed by 5 bases and J by 7 bases, leaving 17 bases between them. The CDR3 totals 14 residues. CDR3 nucleotide sequence: TGTGCCAGCAGTCGACAGCGACAAGGGCGGACCCAGTACTTC. This translates into CASSRQRQGRTQYF.

The table lists this clonotype with a count of one. The genes are TRBV4-1 and TRBJ2-5, with D perhaps TRBD2 (6 bases). Germline V gene sequence: CDR1 MGHRA, CDR2 YSYEKL. Trimming took 4 bases from V and 1 from J, leaving 16 bases between them. The CDR3 covers 16 residues. The chain's CDR3 is CASSLPSGTGQETQYF. The CDR3 coding sequence is TGCGCCAGCAGCCTTCCTTCCGGGACTGGCCAAGAGACCCAGTACTTC.